Sequencing of this TCR beta chain was carried out in a study of CD8 T cells in ankylosing spondylitis. This clonotype was observed at least ten times. Its target is not known. Preparation of TCR beta libraries was done by quantitative 5'-RACE with molecular barcodes. One entry per CDR3 protein results from TCRdb running MiXCR on the 5' RACE reads. The sample holds about 250,000 distinct CDR3 sequences, over 15% seen once. V shed 0 bases and J shed 8 bases, with 15 bases lying between them. The CDR3 has 15 residues. Germline-derived CDR1 and CDR2 are SGDLS and YYNGEE. Whole-study results and caveats: There was reportedly significant enrichment of clones that were disease-linked in matched ankylosing spondylitis synovial fluid. Disease-linked clones proved CD8+ and comparatively uncommon in peripheral blood. Among TCR beta sequences, a motif of under ten highly homologous variants appeared characteristic of ankylosing spondylitis blood.

The chain is built from TRBV9 and TRBJ2-1, with D maybe TRBD2 (6 bases). The TCR sequence derives from a male donor with ankylosing spondylitis or in good health (not recorded which). What was sequenced was blood, either unsorted or a sorted T cell fraction (not recorded which). CDR3 amino acids: CASSVGVGSSDEQFF. DNA for the CDR3: TGTGCCAGCAGCGTAGGGGTCGGGAGTAGCGATGAGCAGTTCTTC.